This T cell receptor beta chain was profiled in a study of T cell responses to AZD1222 COVID-19 vaccine. General observations from the study: The study found Spike-specific TCR breadth and depth rose after two AZD1222 doses.

About this clone itself: Its antigen is as yet unknown.

The CDR3 is made up of 15 amino acids. The ends were cut back, 6 bases at V and 1 base at J, with 19 bases in the middle. Germline CDR1 is DFQATT and CDR2 is SNEGSKA (reference sequence). Only in-frame clones appear in the TCRdb table, and some are missing; sequencing was by immunoSEQ multiplex PCR. The table has approximately 260,000 clones, approximately 93% seen once; the top ten hold 0.5% to 0.65%. This chain connects TRBV20-1 to TRBJ2-7; weak D call: TRBD1 (6 bases). The receptor's source is an adult in good health. The sample here was peripheral blood, taken on day 0 of AZD1222 vaccination. The DNA for the CDR3 is TGCAGTGCCAGTCACTACAGGGTTGGTTCCTACGAGCAGTACTTC. It translates to CSASHYRVGSYEQYF.